This entry lists 30 T cell receptor beta chains sequenced from one sample in a study of cytomegalovirus exposure and HLA in healthy donors. The study ran its PCR with 60 Vbeta and 13 Jbeta primers. TCRdb keeps only in-frame clones here, not all; method: immunoSEQ multiplex PCR. The sample includes 140,000 to 150,000 clones, approximately 80% of them seen just once. The sample taken for sequencing was PBMCs. The receptors originated from a male donor in good health and CMV-seronegative.

The rearrangement links TRBV6-6 to TRBJ2-2; a possible D gene is TRBD1 (5 bases). The CDR3 loop spans 13 amino acids. The V gene lost 4 bases and the J gene lost 5 bases, with 8 bases spanning the gap. Looked up from germline, CDR1 is MNHNY and CDR2 is SVGAGI (reference sequence). CDR3 loop: CASSSQGTGELFF. CDR3 DNA sequence: TGTGCCAGCAGTTCCCAGGGTACCGGGGAGCTGTTTTTT.

The V gene is TRBV9, the J gene TRBJ1-6, with D possibly matching TRBD1 (5 bases). Germline lookup yields CDR1 SGDLS and CDR2 YYNGEE. CDR3 size: 12 residues. With 5 bases removed from V and 7 bases from J, the gap between germline ends came to 7 bases. The CDR3 nucleotides read TGTGCCAGCAGGACAGAGAATTCACCCCTCCACTTT. It codes for CASRTENSPLHF.

The rearrangement links TRBV29-1 to TRBJ2-3; D ambiguous. The CDR3 loop spans 12 amino acids. Germline V lookup: CDR1 SQVTM, CDR2 ANQGSEA. Trimming removed 7 bases at V and 1 base at J, with 9 bases between. CDR3 in DNA: TGCAGCGCCCCCGCAGGCACAGATACGCAGTATTTT. Translating it yields CSAPAGTDTQYF.

This clone has only a few counts. The chain couples TRBV27 to TRBJ2-7; 7 bases map to TRBD1. The CDR3 sequence is 15 residues long. The germline gives CDR1 MNHEY, CDR2 SMNVEV (reference sequence). With V trimmed by 6 bases and J by 2 bases, 10 bases remained unmatched. In DNA form, the CDR3 reads TGTGCCAGCAGCCCCCGGGACAGCGGAACCTACGAGCAGTACTTC. It is translated as CASSPRDSGTYEQYF.

The rearrangement joins TRBV19 to TRBJ1-5; TRBD1 agrees at 10 bases. The V and J ends lost 6 bases and 0 bases, in that order; junction bases with no gene match: 8. CDR3 length: 17 amino acids. In germline, CDR1 is LNHDA, CDR2 SQIVND (reference sequence). The CDR3 nucleotides are TGTGCCAGTAGACACCGGGACAGGGGCAATAGCAATCAGCCCCAGCATTTT. Amino acids: CASRHRDRGNSNQPQHF.

In this sample, this clone turned up once. CDR3 DNA sequence: TGTGCCAGCAGCCACAGGGGAGTCTACGAGCAGTACTTC. It codes for CASSHRGVYEQYF. The chain joins TRBV7-9 to TRBJ2-7; 7 bases map to TRBD1. The CDR3 runs to 13 residues. Losses at the gene ends were 5 bases for V and 3 bases for J; bases not matched to a gene: 4. Germline lookup yields CDR1 SEHNR and CDR2 FQNEAQ (reference sequence). The full variable domain, completed using reference TRBV7-9 and TRBJ2-7, is DTGVSQNPRHKITKRGQNVTFRCDPISEHNRLYWYRQTLGQGPEFLTYFQNEAQLEKSRLLSDRFSAERPKGSFSTLEIQRTEQGDSAMYLCASSHRGVYEQYFGPGTRLTVT.

CDR3 region: CASSYHFAGSYNEQFF. The CDR3, as DNA: TGTGCCAGCAGTTACCACTTCGCGGGGTCCTACAATGAGCAGTTCTTC. The genes are TRBV6-5 and TRBJ2-1; possible D gene TRBD2, 6 bases. Germline CDR1 MNHEY, CDR2 SVGAGI. Trimming left V 2 bases short and J 1 base short, with 12 bases between. There are 16 residues in the CDR3.

This clone is a singleton in its sample. An end of the junction differs from the germline gene, which may be a read error. The J gene is TRBJ2-4, the V gene TRBV5-1; D is possibly TRBD2 (5 bases). This CDR3 is 15 amino acids long. Germline V lookup: CDR1 SGHRS, CDR2 YFSETQ. CDR3 residues: CASSPTVLAKNSQYF. The CDR3 DNA is TGCGCCAGCAGCCCTACGGTTCTAGCCAAAAACAGTCAGTACTTC.

This clone was detected a few times. The chain joins TRBV9 to TRBJ2-1; 8 bases match TRBD2. Germline V CDR1 and CDR2: SGDLS, YYNGEE. The length of the CDR3 is 15 residues. V shed 0 bases, J shed 3 bases, and the junction held 2 bases outside the gene matches. For the CDR3, the DNA is TGTGCCAGCAGCGTAGGGCTAGCGGGCTACAATGAGCAGTTCTTC. Translating it yields CASSVGLAGYNEQFF.

About this clone itself: At one boundary the junction diverges from the germline segment, which might be a read error. V is TRBV7-7 and J is TRBJ2-3; TRBD2 aligns across 7 bases. Germline V CDR1 and CDR2: SSHAT, FNYEAQ (reference sequence). This CDR3 has 15 residues. CDR3 in amino acids: CASSFGGRAGDTQYF. The CDR3 region has the DNA TGTGCTAGCAGCTTTGGAGGGAGGGCGGGAGATACGCAGTATTTT.

J is TRBJ1-5 and V is TRBV19, with a possible D match to TRBD1 (6 bases). In germline, CDR1 is LNHDA, CDR2 SQIVND (reference sequence). V gave up 3 bases and J gave up 2 bases, with 14 bases separating them. This CDR3 contains 16 residues. The CDR3 nucleotides are TGTGCCAGTAGTATTCAGAGGACAGTAGGCAATCAGCCCCAGCATTTT. This encodes CASSIQRTVGNQPQHF.

V usage is TRBV7-2 and J usage is TRBJ1-5, with 7 positions matching TRBD1. V trimming: 3 bases; J trimming: 0 bases; junction bases outside the gene matches: 5. Germline V gene lookup returns CDR1 SGHTA and CDR2 FQGNSA. The CDR3 sequence is 16 residues long. CDR3 sequence: CASSLTGHNSNQPQHF. The CDR3 nucleotides read TGTGCCAGCAGCTTGACAGGGCACAATAGCAATCAGCCCCAGCATTTT.

This rearrangement joins TRBV18 to TRBJ1-1; D not certain. CDR1 KGHSH and CDR2 LQKENI come from the germline V gene. This CDR3 has 14 residues. V was shortened by 4 bases and J by 1 base, with 10 bases between the two germline ends. CDR3 in amino acids: CASSRRGGNTEAFF. The CDR3 DNA follows: TGTGCCAGCTCACGGCGGGGAGGGAACACTGAAGCTTTCTTT.

This chain connects TRBV4-2 to TRBJ1-3; no definite D call. The CDR3 contains 18 residues. Trimming pared 1 base from V and 0 bases from J, leaving 16 bases between. Germline CDR1 is LGHNA and CDR2 is YNFKEQ. The CDR3 loop is CASSQVLVQISSGNTIYF. CDR3 in DNA: TGTGCCAGCAGCCAAGTCCTTGTTCAGATAAGCTCTGGAAACACCATATATTTT.

The V call is TRBV23-1, the J call TRBJ2-1; D gene uncertain. TRBV23-1 counts as an open reading frame of uncertain function. The ends were cut back, 9 bases at V and 9 bases at J, with 6 bases in the middle. The CDR3 consists of 9 residues. CDR3 loop: CARVAEQFF. CDR3 coding DNA: TGCGCCAGGGTGGCTGAGCAGTTCTTC.

The CDR3, as DNA: TGTGCCAGCAGTGAATTAGAACAAGAGACCCAGTACTTC. Encoded protein: CASSELEQETQYF. This rearrangement joins TRBV2 to TRBJ2-5; D is undetermined. Germline V lookup: CDR1 SNHLY, CDR2 FYNNEI. V shed 2 bases and J shed 2 bases, with 6 bases lying between them. This CDR3 has 13 amino acids.

The chain recombines TRBV7-3 with TRBJ1-6; 7 positions match TRBD1. CDR1 is SGHTA, CDR2 FQGTGA, per germline. CDR3 length: 14 residues. Unmatched junction bases numbered 1, after V lost 3 bases and J lost 5 bases. In DNA, the CDR3 is TGTGCCAGCAGCTTGGGACAGAATAATTCACCCCTCCACTTT. Protein: CASSLGQNNSPLHF.

The J gene is TRBJ1-1, the V gene TRBV6-5, with a weak D call TRBD1 (5 bases). The CDR3 length is 12 residues. The V and J ends lost 7 bases and 5 bases respectively, with 11 bases between them. The germline gives CDR1 MNHEY, CDR2 SVGAGI. CDR3 region: CASTGSGTEAFF. DNA of the CDR3: TGTGCCAGCACCGGATCAGGGACTGAAGCTTTCTTT.

This clone showed up just once. V gene TRBV7-4 combines with J gene TRBJ2-7; D unclear. The CDR3 contains 16 residues. Germline lookup yields CDR1 SGHVT and CDR2 SQSDAQ. Trimming cost V 5 bases and J 0 bases, with 17 bases left between them. DNA of the CDR3: TGTGCCAGCAGCCTCGGGTCCCAACCTTTCTCCTACGAGCAGTACTTC. It yields the protein CASSLGSQPFSYEQYF.

V is TRBV9 and J is TRBJ1-4, with TRBD1 matching over 9 bases. Trimming at V came to 3 bases and at J to 5 bases, leaving 2 bases not matched to a gene. This CDR3 region has 14 residues. From germline, CDR1 is SGDLS and CDR2 YYNGEE. The CDR3 DNA sequence: TGTGCCAGCAGCGCCGGACAGGGGAATGAAAAACTGTTTTTT. Amino acid sequence: CASSAGQGNEKLFF.

This clone was observed a few times. The genes are TRBV28 and TRBJ2-7; unclear D gene. Germline V gives CDR1 MDHEN, CDR2 SYDVKM. CDR3 length equals 12 residues. V shed 7 bases and J shed 7 bases, with 14 bases lying between them. The CDR3 reads CASTSLVGEQYF. The CDR3 DNA reads as TGTGCCAGCACCTCTTTGGTCGGGGAGCAGTACTTC.

The chain combines TRBV7-9 with TRBJ2-1; a weak D match, TRBD2 (5 bases). Per germline, CDR1 SEHNR and CDR2 FQNEAQ (reference sequence). This CDR3 is 15 amino acids long. Trimming left V 3 bases short and J 6 bases short, with 15 bases between. CDR3 region: CASSLLSGSGNEQFF. For the CDR3, the DNA is TGTGCCAGCAGCTTGTTATCTGGGAGTGGCAATGAGCAGTTCTTC.

The J gene is TRBJ1-2, the V gene TRBV6-1; maybe TRBD1 (6 bases). Trimming shortened V by 6 bases and J by 2 bases, and 10 bases separated the two germline ends. Germline V gives CDR1 MNHNS, CDR2 SASEGT. The CDR3 loop spans 13 amino acids. The CDR3 spells CASRETGNYGYTF. CDR3 nucleotides: TGTGCCAGCAGAGAGACAGGCAACTATGGCTACACCTTC.

The chain recombines TRBV19 with TRBJ2-7; 7 bases are shared with TRBD2. The CDR3 is made up of 15 amino acids. Germline values: CDR1 LNHDA, CDR2 SQIVND (reference sequence). V shed 4 bases, J shed 0 bases, and the junction held 6 bases outside the gene matches. CDR3 in DNA: TGTGCCAGTAGTAGGCCCAGCGGGGACTCCTACGAGCAGTACTTC. It yields the protein CASSRPSGDSYEQYF.

J is TRBJ2-7 and V is TRBV11-1; TRBD1 aligns across 10 bases. The germline V gene encodes CDR1 SGHAT and CDR2 FQDESV (reference sequence). V lost 1 base to trimming and J lost 3 bases; unmatched junction nucleotides: 3. The CDR3 has 15 residues. CDR3 bases: TGTGCCAGCAGCTTAGGGACAGGGGGTATCTACGAGCAGTACTTC. Translated, it gives CASSLGTGGIYEQYF.

V gene TRBV5-1 combines with J gene TRBJ1-3, with unresolved D. The CDR3 runs 15 residues. The V end lost 1 base, the J end lost 0 bases, and 8 bases lay between the germline ends. Germline V gene lookup returns CDR1 SGHRS and CDR2 YFSETQ. The CDR3 DNA sequence: TGCGCCAGCAGCTTGACAGCAGACTCTGGAAACACCATATATTTT. It is translated as CASSLTADSGNTIYF.

This sequence joins TRBV5-8 and TRBJ2-7; no clear D gene. Between the trimmed V and J ends, which lost 6 bases and 3 bases, there was a span of 4 bases. Germline loops: CDR1 SGHTS, CDR2 YDEGEE. The CDR3 totals 10 residues. The CDR3 DNA reads as TGTGCCAGCACGTACTACGAGCAGTACTTC. Translation gives CASTYYEQYF.

The chain recombines TRBV5-1 with TRBJ1-2, with 8 bases aligning to TRBD1. J gave up 4 bases and V 1 base, and 12 bases lay outside the gene matches. CDR3 length equals 17 residues. CDR1 SGHRS and CDR2 YFSETQ come from the germline V gene. The CDR3 sequence: CASSLRQGAPDGYGYTF. For the CDR3, the DNA is TGCGCCAGCAGCTTGAGGCAGGGGGCTCCTGATGGCTATGGCTACACCTTC.

V gene TRBV7-9 combines with J gene TRBJ1-4; 8 bases align to TRBD1. The ends lost 5 bases at V and 7 bases at J; junction bases unmatched: 12. This CDR3 is 16 amino acids long. Germline loops: CDR1 SEHNR, CDR2 FQNEAQ (reference sequence). The CDR3 region has the DNA TGTGCCAGCAGCCCCAACGGCGGACAGGGAGGTGAAAAACTGTTTTTT. It translates to CASSPNGGQGGEKLFF.

The sample holds one count of this clone. The rearrangement joins TRBV18 to TRBJ2-4; 8 bases line up with TRBD1. This CDR3 region has 14 residues. CDR1 is KGHSH, CDR2 LQKENI, per germline. The J segment lost 6 bases and the V segment lost 3 bases, leaving 4 bases of the junction unmatched. The CDR3 bases are TGTGCCAGCTCACCTGCCGGGACAGGAAACATTCAGTACTTC. It is translated as CASSPAGTGNIQYF.